A selection of T cell receptor beta chains follows, all from one sample in a study of OX40 agonist ivuxolimab in advanced cancers. Sequencing used immunoSEQ multiplex PCR; TCRdb keeps in-frame clones, though not all of them. Of over 85,000 clones in the sample, about nine tenths were seen once. The sample was CD4+ or CD8+ T cells sorted from blood, taken in a trial of the OX40 agonist ivuxolimab. These receptors were collected from an adult with an advanced solid tumor such as melanoma, head and neck, liver or kidney cancer. Both conserved end residues are part of each CDR3. D genes are given only for firm matches. Part of the rows lack a size; the others show once, few, many or a class for expanded clones.

j_gene,abundance,v_gene,d_gene,CDR3nt,CDR3aa
TRBJ2-1,.,TRBV7-2,TRBD1,TGTGCCAGCAAATTTGACAGGGACTACAATGAGCAGTTCTTC,CASKFDRDYNEQFF
TRBJ2-3,.,TRBV2,TRBD2,TGTGCCAGCAGTGAACTCGGACTAGCGGACACAGATACGCAGTATTTT,CASSELGLADTDTQYF
TRBJ2-1,.,TRBV2,.,TGTGCCAGCAGTGAAGACGGGAGAGTCTACAATGAGCAGTTCTTC,CASSEDGRVYNEQFF
TRBJ1-4,few,TRBV2,.,TGTGCCAGCAGTCGGATCGAAAAACTGTTTTTT,CASSRIEKLFF
TRBJ1-3,.,TRBV5-1,.,TGCGCCAGCAGCCCCCGAACACAAGGAAACACCATATATTTT,CASSPRTQGNTIYF
TRBJ2-2,.,TRBV19,.,TGTGCCAGTAGTATAGTTAGGGGGAACACCGGGGAGCTGTTTTTT,CASSIVRGNTGELFF
TRBJ2-1,.,TRBV27,TRBD1,TGTGCCAGCAGTCTGGGACAGGGGCAAGCGGGAGAGACATACAATGAGCAGTTCTTC,CASSLGQGQAGETYNEQFF
TRBJ1-4,.,TRBV18,.,TGTGCCAGCTCGGGAGTCGCAACTAATGAAAAACTGTTTTTT,CASSGVATNEKLFF
TRBJ2-5,.,TRBV7-8,.,TGTGCCAGCAGCTTCTCGGGGGGCCAGAAGACCCAGTACTTC,CASSFSGGQKTQYF
TRBJ2-3,.,TRBV7-9,.,TGTGCCAGCAGCTTGAGAAGCGGGTCTAGCACAGATACGCAGTATTTT,CASSLRSGSSTDTQYF
TRBJ1-1,.,TRBV9,.,TGTGCCAGCAGCGTAGATTTCTCGGCTGAAGCTTTCTTT,CASSVDFSAEAFF
TRBJ1-2,.,TRBV29-1,.,TGCAGCGTTGAAAAGGTCAACAGCTACACCTTC,CSVEKVNSYTF
TRBJ2-3,.,TRBV5-1,.,TGCGCCAGCAGCTGGTCCGGGGCGCTTGGCACAGATACGCAGTATTTT,CASSWSGALGTDTQYF
TRBJ2-3,once,TRBV7-9,.,TGTGCCAGCAGCCAGGGCACAGATACGCAGTATTTT,CASSQGTDTQYF
TRBJ1-5,.,TRBV19,TRBD1,TGTGCCAGTAGTCCCCAGGGGGATGGCGGTCAGCCCCAGCATTTT,CASSPQGDGGQPQHF
TRBJ1-5,.,TRBV10-3,TRBD1,TGTGCCATCAGCGCTACAGGGGGGCCCCAGCATTTT,CAISATGGPQHF
TRBJ2-5,.,TRBV18,.,TGTGCCAGCTCACCCCAAAGGCAAGAGACCCAGTACTTC,CASSPQRQETQYF
TRBJ2-7,.,TRBV6-5,TRBD2,TGTGCCAGCAGTTACGCAGGCGGGAGGGCTGTCGACGAGCAGTACTTC,CASSYAGGRAVDEQYF
TRBJ2-1,.,TRBV10-1,TRBD2,TGCGCCAGCAGTGAGACAGGACTAGCGGGGGATGAGCAGTTCTTC,CASSETGLAGDEQFF
TRBJ2-2,.,TRBV10-3,.,TGTGCCATCAGTCAGAGGCAGGGGTCCTCCACCGGGGAGCTGTTTTTT,CAISQRQGSSTGELFF
TRBJ2-7,.,TRBV19,.,TGTGCCAGTAGTCTGGACGGATTCTACGAGCAGTACTTC,CASSLDGFYEQYF
TRBJ1-1,.,TRBV7-6,.,TGTGCCAGCAGCTCTAGGGGGGGCAAAGCTTTCTTT,CASSSRGGKAFF
TRBJ2-1,.,TRBV11-1,.,TGTGCCAGCAGTTTTCCCCAAACAGGGCACAATGAGCAGTTCTTC,CASSFPQTGHNEQFF
TRBJ2-2,.,TRBV9,.,TGTGCCAGCAGCTCCCAGACCGGGGAGCTGTTTTTT,CASSSQTGELFF
TRBJ2-7,.,TRBV11-3,.,TGTGCCAGCAGCTCAGGGGTTTCCTACGAGCAGTACTTC,CASSSGVSYEQYF
TRBJ1-5,.,TRBV7-8,.,TGTGCCAGCAGCCAACCGGGCCCCGCAAATCAGCCCCAGCATTTT,CASSQPGPANQPQHF
TRBJ2-2,.,TRBV5-6,.,TGTGCCAGCAGCCAGGGCCCCTCGGGGGAGCTGTTTTTT,CASSQGPSGELFF
TRBJ1-1,few,TRBV30,.,TGTGCCTGGGGAGGGGCTGGGACTGAAGCTTTCTTT,CAWGGAGTEAFF
TRBJ2-7,.,TRBV5-1,.,TGCGCCAGCAGCTTGACCGGACAGACCTACGAGCAGTACTTC,CASSLTGQTYEQYF
TRBJ1-3,.,TRBV6-5,.,TGTGCCAGCAAGGGCAGAGGCTCTGGAAACACCATATATTTT,CASKGRGSGNTIYF
TRBJ2-1,.,TRBV27,TRBD1,TGTGCCAGCAGTTATTTACAGGGGAAAGGCTCCTACAATGAGCAGTTCTTC,CASSYLQGKGSYNEQFF
TRBJ1-2,.,TRBV5-1,TRBD1,TGCGCCAGCAGCCCAACGACAGGGGGCGACTATGGCTACACCTTC,CASSPTTGGDYGYTF
TRBJ2-7,.,TRBV7-6,.,TGTGCCAGCAGCTTAGAAGGGTCAGACTACGAGCAGTACTTC,CASSLEGSDYEQYF
TRBJ2-7,few,TRBV5-5,TRBD1,TGTGCCAGCAGCTTGGCTGGACAGGCCTACGAGCAGTACTTC,CASSLAGQAYEQYF
TRBJ2-3,.,TRBV2,.,TGTGCCAGCAGTGAAGCGGAGACGCCTAGCACAGATACGCAGTATTTT,CASSEAETPSTDTQYF
TRBJ2-7,.,TRBV6-5,.,TGTGCCAGCAGCTTCTCCTACGAGCAGTACTTC,CASSFSYEQYF
TRBJ2-3,.,TRBV7-8,TRBD2,TGTGCCAGCAGCTTAGGGGCTAGCGGGAGTACAGATACGCAGTATTTT,CASSLGASGSTDTQYF
TRBJ1-2,.,TRBV2,TRBD1,TGTGCCAGCAGTGAAGGACAGGGTGGTTCCACCTTC,CASSEGQGGSTF
TRBJ2-3,.,TRBV21-1,.,TGTGCCAGCAGCAAAGCGGTAGCGGGCACAGATACGCAGTATTTT,CASSKAVAGTDTQYF
TRBJ1-6,.,TRBV30,.,TGTGCCTGGAGTGAGGATTCACCCCTCCACTTT,CAWSEDSPLHF
TRBJ2-5,.,TRBV2,TRBD1,TGTGCCAGCACTAGGGACAGGCAAGAGACCCAGTACTTC,CASTRDRQETQYF
TRBJ1-1,.,TRBV19,TRBD1,TGTGCCAGTAGTTTCGGAGCAGGGGGAGGTAAATACACTGAAGCTTTCTTT,CASSFGAGGGKYTEAFF
TRBJ2-6,.,TRBV18,.,TGTGCCAGCTCACTGGGGCACCGCTGGGCCAACGTCCTGACTTTC,CASSLGHRWANVLTF
TRBJ2-3,.,TRBV6-5,.,TGTGCCAGCAGTTACCGTGGGGCGGGCACAGATACGCAGTATTTT,CASSYRGAGTDTQYF
TRBJ1-2,.,TRBV29-1,.,TGCAGCGTTGATGCACCAGGGGTCGAGAAGGGCTACACCTTC,CSVDAPGVEKGYTF
TRBJ1-5,few,TRBV30,TRBD1,TGTGCCTGGAGTGTACGGAGAAGGGACAGGGGGAATCAGCCCCAGCATTTT,CAWSVRRRDRGNQPQHF